These T cell receptor beta chains were read from a single sample in a study of metastatic and nonmetastatic thyroid tumors. TCRdb re-called clones via MiXCR from the PCR reads. The sample shows about 35,000 clones, approximately 32% of them seen only once. Sequencing was carried out using blood. All receptors come from a female donor with papillary thyroid cancer or a benign thyroid nodule (not recorded which). Some clones in this sample may be carry-over from other donors' samples. Each CDR3 is given with its conserved first and last residue. The D gene is left open where the match is weak. Expanded clones are given a class, and other clones once, few, many or no size at all.

TRBJ2-7 - TRBV7-9 - CASSPEGTSYDQYF TGTGCCAGCAGCCCCGAGGGGACGTCGTACGATCAGTACTTC
TRBJ1-2 - TRBV19 many CASTPLSAGELGYTF TGTGCCAGTACCCCCCTTTCAGCCGGGGAACTTGGCTACACCTTC
TRBJ1-4 - TRBV6-1 - CASSTGGGYEKLFF TGTGCCAGCAGTACCGGGGGAGGGTATGAAAAACTGTTTTTT
TRBJ2-3 - TRBV5-1 medium-sized CASSLLTGGGTDTQYF TGCGCCAGCAGCTTACTAACAGGGGGGGGCACAGATACGCAGTATTTT
TRBJ2-5 TRBD2 TRBV28 - CASRSTTSGSATQYF TGTGCCAGCAGGTCAACGACTAGCGGGAGTGCGACCCAGTACTTC
TRBJ2-5 TRBD2 TRBV7-9 - CASSPREAGGTQYF TGTGCCAGCAGCCCCCGGGAGGCCGGTGGTACCCAGTACTTC
TRBJ1-2 - TRBV4-2 many CASSQITGTNYGYTF TGTGCCAGCAGCCAAATCACAGGGACTAACTATGGCTACACCTTC
TRBJ2-7 TRBD1 TRBV6-1 medium-sized CASRGQGAHEQYF TGTGCCAGCAGGGGACAGGGGGCACACGAGCAGTACTTC
TRBJ2-1 TRBD2 TRBV12-3/TRBV12-4 many CASNFRVGGVYNEQFF TGTGCCAGCAATTTTCGGGTGGGAGGGGTCTACAATGAGCAGTTCTTC
TRBJ1-2 - TRBV6-5 - CASSYLGITNGYTF TGTGCCAGCAGTTACCTTGGGATAACTAATGGCTACACCTTC
TRBJ1-1 TRBD1 TRBV19 many CASSTTGVLNTEAFF TGTGCCAGTAGTACCACAGGGGTCTTGAACACTGAAGCTTTCTTT
TRBJ1-6 - TRBV20-1 medium-sized CSATGTGRRNSPLHF TGCAGTGCTACAGGAACCGGACGGCGTAATTCACCCCTCCACTTT
TRBJ1-5 - TRBV28 many CASSVDSVPQPQHF TGTGCCAGCAGCGTAGACAGTGTCCCCCAGCCCCAGCATTTT
TRBJ1-1 - TRBV6-1 - CASSESDSTEAFF TGTGCCAGCAGTGAATCTGATAGCACTGAAGCTTTCTTT
TRBJ2-7 - TRBV25-1 few CASSWGSSYEQYF TGTGCCAGCAGTTGGGGAAGCTCCTACGAGCAGTACTTC
TRBJ1-2 TRBD1 TRBV3-1 many CASSQTTGGLYGYTF TGTGCCAGCAGCCAGACGACAGGGGGCTTGTATGGCTACACCTTC
TRBJ2-1 - TRBV11-3 - CASSRRGGEQFF TGTGCCAGCAGCCGCAGGGGGGGTGAGCAGTTCTTC
TRBJ2-2 - TRBV2 medium-sized CASSERVLTTGELFF TGTGCCAGCAGTGAGAGGGTACTTACCACCGGGGAGCTGTTTTTT
TRBJ1-5 - TRBV20-1 many CSARIGEGQPQHF TGCAGTGCTAGAATAGGGGAAGGGCAGCCCCAGCATTTT
TRBJ2-3 - TRBV5-1 many CASSQTDTQYF TGCGCCAGCAGCCAGACAGATACGCAGTATTTT
TRBJ1-5 - TRBV11-2 - CASSLGAANSNQPQHF TGTGCCAGCAGCTTAGGGGCAGCAAATAGCAATCAGCCCCAGCATTTT
TRBJ2-5 TRBD2 TRBV7-2 many CASSLKSGGGLEETQYF TGTGCCAGCAGCTTAAAAAGCGGGGGGGGCTTGGAAGAGACCCAGTACTTC
TRBJ2-3 - TRBV5-1 - CASSLELVGDTQYF TGCGCCAGCAGCTTGGAGCTAGTAGGAGATACGCAGTATTTT
TRBJ2-3 - TRBV6-1 - CASSRADTQYF TGTGCCAGCAGCCGGGCAGATACGCAGTATTTT
TRBJ2-7 TRBD2 TRBV27 many CASSPGGGKSSYEQYF TGTGCCAGCAGCCCCGGGGGGGGAAAGAGCTCCTACGAGCAGTACTTC
TRBJ2-7 TRBD2 TRBV6-1 - CATTGQASGPYEQYF TGTGCCACGACTGGTCAGGCTAGCGGGCCTTACGAGCAGTACTTC
TRBJ1-2 - TRBV6-1 - CASTSGIGYTF TGTGCCAGCACCAGTGGGATTGGCTACACCTTC
TRBJ2-1 TRBD2 TRBV11-2 - CASSLVAGRGVDEQFF TGTGCCAGCAGCTTAGTGGCGGGGAGGGGTGTAGATGAGCAGTTCTTC
TRBJ2-7 - TRBV12-3/TRBV12-4 - CASSPISLYTHYEQYF TGTGCCAGCAGCCCTATAAGCTTGTACACACACTACGAGCAGTACTTC
TRBJ2-5 TRBD2 TRBV25-1 - CASSGTSDQQETQYF TGTGCCAGCAGTGGAACTAGCGACCAGCAAGAGACCCAGTACTTC
TRBJ1-6 - TRBV6-1 medium-sized CASSVGGDNSPLHF TGTGCCAGCAGCGTCGGGGGGGACAATTCACCCCTCCACTTT
TRBJ1-2 - TRBV6-5 medium-sized CASSYDDTDGYTF TGTGCCAGCAGTTACGATGACACGGATGGCTACACCTTC
TRBJ1-5 TRBD1 TRBV7-2 once CSCRFDRDSNQPQHF TGTTCCTGCAGATTCGACAGGGATAGCAATCAGCCCCAGCATTTT
TRBJ1-2 TRBD1 TRBV2 medium-sized CASSVRGDYGYTF TGTGCCAGCAGTGTCAGGGGGGACTATGGCTACACCTTC
TRBJ2-5 TRBD2 TRBV3-1 many CASSPGRTSGRETQYF TGTGCCAGCAGCCCCGGTCGGACTAGCGGGCGAGAGACCCAGTACTTC
TRBJ2-1 - TRBV19 many CASSIDRQTNEQFF TGTGCCAGTAGTATAGATCGCCAGACTAATGAGCAGTTCTTC
TRBJ2-3 TRBD2 TRBV4-1 many CASSQESTGLATDTQYF TGCGCCAGCAGCCAAGAGTCTACGGGACTAGCAACGGATACGCAGTATTTT
TRBJ1-6 - TRBV5-1 - CASSSGSDYNSPLHF TGCGCCAGCAGCTCAGGATCAGATTATAATTCACCCCTCCACTTT
TRBJ2-5 - TRBV6-2/TRBV6-3 few CASSYDSLGTQYF TGTGCCAGCAGTTACGACTCTTTAGGGACCCAGTACTTC
TRBJ2-3 - TRBV20-1 - CSASTGGLAERTDTQYF TGCAGTGCTAGTACCGGGGGCCTAGCGGAACGCACAGATACGCAGTATTTT
TRBJ2-3 TRBD2 TRBV12-3/TRBV12-4 few CSSGLAGGPSTDTQYF TGTTCCTCTGGACTAGCGGGAGGTCCGAGCACAGATACGCAGTATTTT
TRBJ1-5 - TRBV20-1 many CSARDLGQPQHF TGCAGTGCTAGAGATTTGGGCCAGCCCCAGCATTTT
TRBJ2-5 - TRBV3-1 - CASSQMGELVQETQYF TGTGCCAGCAGCCAAATGGGGGAGTTGGTCCAAGAGACCCAGTACTTC
TRBJ2-1 - TRBV20-1 many CSATRTGRSSSYNEQFF TGCAGTGCTACCCGCACAGGGAGGAGTAGCTCCTACAATGAGCAGTTCTTC
TRBJ2-7 TRBD1 TRBV20-1 - CSARAEGQVLYEQYF TGCAGTGCTAGAGCAGAGGGACAGGTACTCTACGAGCAGTACTTC
TRBJ1-1 - TRBV11-1 many CASSRGPSRGNTEAFF TGTGCCAGCAGTCGCGGACCTTCGAGGGGAAACACTGAAGCTTTCTTT
TRBJ2-1 TRBD2 TRBV7-2 many CASSPVGGTSGRMNEQFF TGTGCCAGCAGCCCAGTCGGCGGGACTAGCGGGAGGATGAATGAGCAGTTCTTC
TRBJ2-1 TRBD2 TRBV7-1 - CASSSPAGVKGISYNDQFF TGTGCCAGCAGCTCCCCCGCGGGAGTGAAGGGGATCTCCTACAATGATCAGTTCTTC
TRBJ2-3 TRBD1 TRBV15 few CATSSPEWDRITDTQYF TGTGCCACCAGCAGCCCTGAATGGGACAGAATCACAGATACGCAGTATTTT
TRBJ1-6 TRBD1 TRBV7-2 - CASSFGTVNNSPLHF TGTGCCAGCAGTTTCGGGACAGTCAATAATTCACCCCTCCACTTT
TRBJ1-1 - TRBV10-2 many CASSESGGQSTEAFF TGCGCCAGCAGTGAGTCTGGGGGGCAGAGCACTGAAGCTTTCTTT
TRBJ2-5 - TRBV7-9 many CASSGTRETQYF TGTGCCAGCAGCGGGACGCGGGAGACCCAGTACTTC
TRBJ2-5 - TRBV6-1 many CASSARGGGETQYF TGTGCCTCCTCGGCCCGGGGTGGTGGAGAGACCCAGTACTTC
TRBJ1-2 - TRBV7-9 - CASSRRTDYGYTF TGTGCCAGCAGCAGACGGACCGACTATGGCTACACCTTC
TRBJ2-7 - TRBV7-3 few CASSQGGQGHEQYF TGTGCCAGCAGCCAAGGAGGGCAGGGCCACGAGCAGTACTTC
TRBJ2-1 TRBD2 TRBV20-1 - CSARSGSSYNEQFF TGCAGTGCTAGAAGCGGGAGCTCCTACAATGAGCAGTTCTTC
TRBJ1-2 - TRBV5-1 few CASSLATHGYTF TGCGCCAGCAGCTTGGCCACGCATGGCTACACCTTC
TRBJ2-1 - TRBV6-4 - CASSDSNVAEQLF TGTGCCAGCAGTGACTCGAACGTCGCTGAGCAGTTGTTC
TRBJ1-1 - TRBV6-1 - CASSPNGDTEAFF TGTGCCAGCAGTCCGAACGGGGACACTGAAGCTTTCTTT